The 3 T cell receptor beta chains below come from one sample, sequenced in a study of CD8 T cells in ankylosing spondylitis. The study's findings and limits: Characteristic, it appeared, of ankylosing spondylitis blood was a TCR beta motif of seven or eight highly homologous variants.

One entry per CDR3 protein results from TCRdb running MiXCR on the 5' RACE reads. There are 100,000 to 150,000 distinct CDR3 sequences in the sample; roughly 17% occur only once, and around a third lies in the top ten. These receptors have no identified antigens. Sequencing was done on a sample of blood, either unsorted or a sorted T cell fraction (not recorded which). The receptors were gathered from a male donor with ankylosing spondylitis.

The chain joins TRBV24-1 to TRBJ2-7; 9 bases fit TRBD1. Germline-derived CDR1 and CDR2 are KGHDR and SFDVKD. This CDR3 is 15 amino acids long. V lost 6 bases to trimming and J lost 3 bases; unmatched junction nucleotides: 8. This CDR3 is CATSSSGTGYYEQYF. CDR3 nucleotides: TGTGCCACCAGTAGTTCCGGGACAGGGTACTACGAGCAGTACTTC.

This clonotype was counted only a few times. The CDR3 sequence: CATSRDRWTSGRAPKTQYF. The CDR3 DNA follows: TGTGCCACCAGCAGAGATCGGTGGACTAGCGGGAGGGCCCCCAAGACCCAGTACTTC. The chain has TRBV15 and TRBJ2-5; 15 positions agree with TRBD2. V lost 0 bases, J lost 6 bases, and 11 bases stayed unmatched. CDR1 is LNHNV and CDR2 is YYDKDF in the germline V gene (reference sequence). CDR3 length: 19 residues.

This clonotype was picked up a small number of times. The rearrangement joins TRBV2 to TRBJ2-7; D uncertain. The V gene's germline CDR1 is SNHLY and CDR2 FYNNEI. Trimming cost V 0 bases and J 4 bases, with 16 bases left between them. This CDR3 region has 16 residues. The CDR3 protein is CASSEARAPNPYEQYF. The CDR3 DNA reads as TGTGCCAGCAGTGAAGCTAGGGCTCCAAACCCGTACGAGCAGTACTTC.